This TCR beta chain emerged from a study of T-cell reconstitution after alpha-beta-depleted transplantation in children. Preparation of the TCRbeta library was carried out with unique molecular identifiers. TCRdb fed the PCR reads into MiXCR, producing one record per CDR3 protein. This table has fewer than 700,000 distinct CDR3 sequences, 23% appearing once. Trimming took 3 bases from V and 2 from J, leaving 8 bases between them. The CDR3 length is 13 residues. This clonotype was recorded at least ten times. The sequences come from PBMCs, mostly from graft donor cells, collected 360 days after TCRalphabeta/CD19-depleted stem cell transplant. This clonotype was sampled from a boy under two years old who had a stem cell transplant for acute myeloid leukemia, so the T cells may come from the graft donor. The rearrangement joins TRBV12-3 or TRBV12-4 to TRBJ2-7, with D uncertain. CDR3 sequence reads: CASSFGVTYEQYF. DNA of the CDR3: TGTGCCAGCAGTTTTGGGGTAACCTACGAGCAGTACTTC.